Presented here are 16 T cell receptor beta chains from one specimen sequenced in a study of shared clonotypes between healthy human individuals. Assay: immunoSEQ multiplex PCR; the TCRdb copy retains only in-frame clones and omits some. The table shows more than 2,000,000 clones, with 80% to 95% occurring only once. Material for sequencing was naive CD4+ T cells from PBMCs. Subset described: CD45RA+ positively selected. Receptors were obtained from a young man in good health. Some clones in this sample may be carry-over from other donors' samples.

The CDR3 here is CSVGVLAGVGRLPDTQYF. The CDR3 nucleotides are TGCAGCGTTGGCGTACTAGCGGGAGTGGGTAGATTACCAGATACGCAGTATTTT. The V call is TRBV29-1, the J call TRBJ2-3; 11 bases map to TRBD2. The V and J ends lost 4 bases and 4 bases, in that order; junction bases with no gene match: 16. Germline CDR1 reads SQVTM; CDR2 reads ANQGSEA. The CDR3 loop spans 18 amino acids.

The chain couples TRBV11-2 to TRBJ2-3, with D perhaps TRBD1 or TRBD2 (5 bases each). The germline CDR1 and CDR2 sequences are SGHAT and FQNNGV. This CDR3 has 17 residues. The V gene lost 1 base and the J gene lost 2 bases, with 16 bases spanning the gap. CDR3 residues: CASSLVGVPRPTDTQYF. CDR3 nucleotides: TGTGCCAGCAGCTTAGTGGGGGTCCCTAGGCCCACAGATACGCAGTATTTT.

To note about this clone: This sample also contains other DNA sequences that code for the same CDR3. J is TRBJ2-2 and V is TRBV7-3, with D possibly matching TRBD1 (5 bases). The CDR3 consists of 14 residues. The germline CDR1 and CDR2 sequences are SGHTA and FQGTGA. V was cut by 0 bases and J by 4 bases, with 6 bases left in between. The CDR3 reads CASSLTGVTGELFF. As DNA, the CDR3 is TGTGCCAGCAGCTTAACAGGGGTCACCGGGGAGCTGTTTTTT. The full variable domain, with the rest looked up from reference TRBV7-3 and TRBJ2-2, is GAGVSQTPSNKVTEKGKYVELRCDPISGHTALYWYRQSLGQGPEFLIYFQGTGAADDSGLPNDRFFAVRPEGSVSTLKIQRTERGDSAVYLCASSLTGVTGELFFGEGSRLTVL.

The rearrangement links TRBV6-1 to TRBJ2-7; 7 nucleotides agree with TRBD1. Germline V gene data show CDR1 as MNHNS and CDR2 as SASEGT. V shed 3 bases and J 5 bases; nucleotides not matched to a gene: 7. The CDR3 is 14 amino acids. The CDR3 region has the DNA TGTGCCAGCAGTGAGGCAGGGGGAATCGACGAGCAGTACTTC. This codes for CASSEAGGIDEQYF.

The chain combines TRBV30 with TRBJ2-7, with D perhaps given as TRBD1 or TRBD2 (5 bases each). V shed 5 bases and J shed 1 base, with 9 bases lying between them. The CDR3 spans 12 residues. Germline lookup yields CDR1 GTSNPN and CDR2 SVGIG (reference sequence). The CDR3 protein is CAWGDGSYEQYF. In DNA, the CDR3 is TGTGCCTGGGGGGACGGATCCTACGAGCAGTACTTC.

The rearrangement links TRBV28 to TRBJ2-1; TRBD2 matches at 10 bases. This CDR3 region has 14 residues. Germline V gives CDR1 MDHEN, CDR2 SYDVKM. The V gene end was trimmed by 6 bases and the J gene end by 10 bases; junction bases not matched to a gene: 9. The CDR3 region is CASRLAGPASEQFF. The CDR3 nucleotides are TGTGCCAGCAGACTAGCGGGACCTGCCTCCGAGCAGTTCTTC. The whole variable domain, filled in from reference TRBV28 and TRBJ2-1, reads DVKVTQSSRYLVKRTGEKVFLECVQDMDHENMFWYRQDPGLGLRLIYFSYDVKMKEKGDIPEGYSVSREKKERFSLILESASTNQTSMYLCASRLAGPASEQFFGPGTRLTVL.

The chain links TRBV29-1 to TRBJ1-1; 7 nucleotides line up with TRBD1. V lost 7 bases to trimming and J lost 1 base; unmatched junction nucleotides: 6. Germline lookup yields CDR1 SQVTM and CDR2 ANQGSEA. This CDR3 spans 13 amino acids. The CDR3 DNA reads TGCAGCGGTAGGGACAGACGGAACACTGAAGCTTTCTTT. Its translation is CSGRDRRNTEAFF.

This clone was recorded only once. The identical CDR3 is also encoded by other nucleotide sequences in the sample. This chain links TRBV5-1 with TRBJ1-3, with TRBD1 identical over 9 bases. CDR1 is SGHRS, CDR2 YFSETQ, per germline. This CDR3 has 16 amino acids. Trimming cost V 2 bases and J 0 bases; bases outside gene matches: 3. This chain's CDR3 is CASSLQGASSGNTIYF. The CDR3, as DNA: TGCGCCAGCAGCTTACAGGGGGCAAGCTCTGGAAACACCATATATTTT.

This rearrangement joins TRBV15 to TRBJ1-1; D not resolved. The germline CDR1 and CDR2 sequences are LNHNV and YYDKDF (reference sequence). The CDR3 is 13 residues long. The V end was cut by 7 bases, the J end by 1 base, with 10 bases between. This CDR3 reads CATTYQTNTEAFF. The CDR3, as DNA: TGTGCCACCACTTACCAAACGAACACTGAAGCTTTCTTT.

CDR3 residues: CASSPVPDLRTKLFF. As DNA, the CDR3 is TGTGCCAGCAGCCCTGTTCCGGACCTCCGGACGAAACTGTTTTTT. V usage is TRBV5-4 and J usage is TRBJ1-4; D remains unclear. This CDR3 spans 15 amino acids. In germline, CDR1 is SGHNT, CDR2 YYREEE (reference sequence). V was cut by 4 bases and J by 11 bases, with 21 bases left in between.

The rearrangement links TRBV4-1 to TRBJ2-2; 12 bases align to TRBD2. This CDR3 is built from 17 residues. CDR1 and CDR2 (germline): MGHRA, YSYEKL. J lost 5 bases, V lost 4 bases, and 8 bases had no gene match. CDR3 sequence: CASSLTSGRPRTGELFF. Written as DNA, the CDR3 is TGCGCCAGCAGCCTAACTAGCGGGAGGCCCCGAACCGGGGAGCTGTTTTTT.

The rearrangement uses TRBV5-1 and TRBJ2-7; 8 bases are a match to TRBD1. This CDR3 has 15 residues. V shed 0 bases and J 0 bases; nucleotides not matched to a gene: 2. Germline V lookup: CDR1 SGHRS, CDR2 YFSETQ. The CDR3: CASSLGGQASYEQYF. CDR3 sequence (DNA): TGCGCCAGCAGCTTGGGGGGACAGGCCTCCTACGAGCAGTACTTC.

The chain carries TRBV5-1 and TRBJ2-1, with 7 nucleotides matching TRBD1. Germline V CDR1 and CDR2: SGHRS, YFSETQ. V dropped 6 bases and J dropped 0; count of bases not matched to a gene: 9. The CDR3 sequence is 16 residues long. The CDR3 region is CASNTGATSSYNEQFF. CDR3 in DNA: TGCGCCAGCAATACAGGGGCAACGAGCTCCTACAATGAGCAGTTCTTC.

The gene calls are TRBV11-2 and TRBJ1-1, with a possible D match to TRBD1 (5 bases). The CDR3 is 14 residues long. Germline CDR1 is SGHAT and CDR2 is FQNNGV. Trimming stripped 4 bases from V and 3 bases from J, with 12 bases between. The CDR3, as DNA: TGTGCCAGCAGCTCTAGGGTGGGGGACACTGAAGCTTTCTTT. Its translation: CASSSRVGDTEAFF. The whole variable domain, filled in from reference TRBV11-2 and TRBJ1-1, reads EAGVAQSPRYKIIEKRQSVAFWCNPISGHATLYWYQQILGQGPKLLIQFQNNGVVDDSQLPKDRFSAERLKGVDSTLKIQPAKLEDSAVYLCASSSRVGDTEAFFGQGTRLTVV.

About this clone: Different DNA sequences within this sample yield the same CDR3. V and J are TRBV5-4 and TRBJ2-3; D tentatively reads TRBD1 or TRBD2 (5 bases each). V lost 0 bases and J 2 bases, leaving 10 bases between the germline ends. The CDR3 is 15 amino acids. CDR1 is SGHNT and CDR2 is YYREEE in the germline V gene (reference sequence). The DNA of the CDR3 is TGTGCCAGCAGCTTGGATGGGGGAAACACAGATACGCAGTATTTT. As protein: CASSLDGGNTDTQYF.

The rearrangement links TRBV29-1 to TRBJ1-1; D is uncertain. V was pared by 3 bases and J by 10 bases, with 24 bases between. CDR1 is SQVTM and CDR2 is ANQGSEA in the germline V gene. There are 15 residues in the CDR3. CDR3 nucleotide sequence: TGCAGCGTTGACCTGACCTCTAACAGCCATGATAGAGCTTTCTTT. Translation gives CSVDLTSNSHDRAFF.